The 17 T cell receptor beta chains listed next were all sequenced from one sample in a study of CD8+ T cells in alopecia areata. Documented treatment: oral pan-JAK inhibitor, 5-10 mg twice daily. RNA was extracted and reverse transcribed into cDNA as the sequencing template. Some clones are missing from TCRdb's copy, which holds only in-frame ones; the method was immunoSEQ multiplex PCR. The sample yields over 250,000 clones, roughly 63% seen once. The specimen was CD4+ T cells sorted from blood, collected around week 53, from a patient treated with tofacitinib. All receptors derive from a human donor with alopecia areata.

The V and J genes are TRBV7-8 and TRBJ2-7; D not certain. This CDR3 comprises 14 residues. Trimming pared 1 base from V and 0 bases from J, leaving 7 bases between. Germline CDR1 reads SGHVS; CDR2 reads FQNEAQ. CDR3 DNA: TGTGCCAGCAGCTTAGAGGCGGCCTCCTACGAGCAGTACTTC. As protein: CASSLEAASYEQYF.

This clone turned up a few times. The CDR3, as DNA: TGTGCCAGTAGTATAGACAGTTCCGAAGAGACCCAGTACTTC. Amino acid sequence: CASSIDSSEETQYF. The V gene is TRBV19, the J gene TRBJ2-5; D is uncertain. The CDR3 is 14 amino acids. Between the trimmed V and J ends, which lost 0 bases and 3 bases, there was a span of 8 bases. CDR1 is LNHDA and CDR2 is SQIVND in the germline V gene (reference sequence).

The CDR3 DNA reads TGTGCCAGCTCACCGGGCACTGAAGCTTTCTTT. It specifies CASSPGTEAFF. V and J are TRBV18 and TRBJ1-1; D is undetermined. Germline values: CDR1 KGHSH, CDR2 LQKENI. The CDR3 is 11 residues long. Trimming cost V 3 bases and J 4 bases, with 3 bases left between them.

The V call is TRBV4-1, the J call TRBJ1-6, with D perhaps matching TRBD1 (6 bases). V was shortened by 0 bases and J by 9 bases, with 12 bases between the two germline ends. CDR3 size: 15 residues. Germline CDR1 reads MGHRA; CDR2 reads YSYEKL. The CDR3 region is CASSQEGGGSSPLHF. Written as DNA, the CDR3 is TGCGCCAGCAGCCAAGAAGGAGGGGGGAGTTCACCCCTCCACTTT.

The sample holds one count of this clone. The rearrangement links TRBV9 to TRBJ2-7; 9 bases line up with TRBD1. The V segment lost 0 bases and the J segment 5 bases; nucleotides outside the gene matches: 3. Germline V gene data show CDR1 as SGDLS and CDR2 as YYNGEE. The CDR3 is 14 amino acids. The CDR3 reads CASSVGTGVNEQYF. CDR3 nucleotides: TGTGCCAGCAGCGTAGGGACAGGGGTCAACGAGCAGTACTTC.

The chain carries TRBV30 and TRBJ1-5; D remains ambiguous. V was cut by 1 base and J by 0 bases, with 10 bases left in between. Germline CDR1 is GTSNPN and CDR2 is SVGIG (reference sequence). The CDR3 has 15 amino acids. CDR3 sequence (DNA): TGTGCCTGGAGTGGAAGAGTGATTAGCAATCAGCCCCAGCATTTT. Amino acids: CAWSGRVISNQPQHF.

V is TRBV4-3 and J is TRBJ2-7, with D possibly being TRBD2 (7 bases). Germline lookup yields CDR1 LGHNA and CDR2 YSLEER. V was cut by 4 bases and J by 7 bases, with 20 bases left in between. The CDR3 is 15 residues long. CDR3 bases: TGCGCCAGCAGCCCCCGACAGGTTGGGCGGGGGGAGCAGTACTTC. Protein sequence: CASSPRQVGRGEQYF.

This chain joins TRBV7-3 and TRBJ2-1; tentative D call: TRBD2 (6 bases). Looked up from germline, CDR1 is SGHTA and CDR2 is FQGTGA. V lost 5 bases to trimming and J lost 1 base, with 6 bases between them. This CDR3 spans 13 amino acids. The CDR3 here is CASSLASYNEQFF. The CDR3 DNA follows: TGTGCCAGCAGCCTAGCGTCCTACAATGAGCAGTTCTTC. Full variable domain (rest looked up from reference TRBV7-3 and TRBJ2-1): GAGVSQTPSNKVTEKGKYVELRCDPISGHTALYWYRQSLGQGPEFLIYFQGTGAADDSGLPNDRFFAVRPEGSVSTLKIQRTERGDSAVYLCASSLASYNEQFFGPGTRLTVL.

This clone was counted a few times. The V gene is TRBV4-1, the J gene TRBJ1-2; D ambiguous. Trimming shortened V by 3 bases and J by 1 base, and 0 bases separated the two germline ends. The CDR3 has 11 amino acids. Per germline, CDR1 MGHRA and CDR2 YSYEKL. CDR3 nucleotide sequence: TGCGCCAGCAGCCATAACTATGGCTACACCTTC. Its protein product is CASSHNYGYTF.

The rearrangement links TRBV2 to TRBJ2-7; D unclear. CDR1 is SNHLY, CDR2 FYNNEI, per germline. There are 13 residues in the CDR3. V lost 6 bases and J lost 6, with 15 bases in between. This chain's CDR3 is CASSPTPPLEQYF. For the CDR3, the DNA is TGTGCCAGCAGCCCGACTCCTCCTCTCGAGCAGTACTTC.

The chain is built from TRBV5-1 and TRBJ1-4; tentative D call: TRBD1 (5 bases). Germline V lookup: CDR1 SGHRS, CDR2 YFSETQ. The CDR3 loop spans 15 amino acids. The germline V and J ends were trimmed by 4 bases and 4 bases, with 14 bases remaining between them. The DNA of the CDR3 is TGCGCCAGCAGCCAGGGTGCTTCGGATAATGAAAAACTGTTTTTT. Translated: CASSQGASDNEKLFF.

This chain uses TRBV19 with TRBJ1-2; tentatively, D is TRBD1 (6 bases). Germline CDR1 and CDR2: LNHDA and SQIVND (reference sequence). The CDR3 is 13 residues long. Trimming stripped 6 bases from V and 7 bases from J, with 15 bases between. CDR3 residues: CASSPQGNVGYTF. DNA of the CDR3: TGTGCCAGTAGCCCACAGGGAAATGTTGGCTACACCTTC.

V and J are TRBV6-5 and TRBJ1-1; D is unclear. This CDR3 is 15 amino acids long. Germline lookup yields CDR1 MNHEY and CDR2 SVGAGI. Trimming shortened V by 0 bases and J by 8 bases, and 16 bases separated the two germline ends. The CDR3 sequence is CASSYSRGLGLEAFF. The CDR3 bases are TGTGCCAGCAGTTACTCGCGCGGACTCGGGTTGGAAGCTTTCTTT.

The chain combines TRBV7-2 with TRBJ2-1, with unresolved D. The CDR3 totals 15 residues. The ends were cut back, 3 bases at V and 7 bases at J, with 16 bases in the middle. Germline lookup yields CDR1 SGHTA and CDR2 FQGNSA. In DNA form, the CDR3 reads TGTGCCAGCAGCTTTGAAACTTTCGCCGGGAATGAGCAGTTCTTC. The encoded protein is CASSFETFAGNEQFF.

V and J are TRBV29-1 and TRBJ2-2, with D unresolved. Germline-derived CDR1 and CDR2 are SQVTM and ANQGSEA. Trimming took 7 bases from V and 4 from J, leaving 10 bases between them. The CDR3 has 12 amino acids. The CDR3 here is CSGRMFTGELFF. The DNA of the CDR3 is TGCAGCGGCCGTATGTTCACCGGGGAGCTGTTTTTT.

This clone was counted between two and nine times. The V gene is TRBV7-3, the J gene TRBJ2-1; D remains unclear. The V gene's germline CDR1 is SGHTA and CDR2 FQGTGA. V lost 0 bases to trimming and J lost 14 bases, with 11 bases between them. This CDR3 is 12 amino acids long. CDR3 nucleotides: TGTGCCAGCAGCTTAACACCCCAGCGCAAGTTCTTC. Protein: CASSLTPQRKFF.

In this sample, this clone turned up once. J is TRBJ2-3 and V is TRBV5-6, with 7 bases lining up with TRBD2. With 4 bases clipped from V and 0 bases from J, the junction kept 11 bases outside the gene matches. The CDR3 covers 17 residues. CDR1 and CDR2 (germline): SGHDT, YYEEEE. CDR3 coding DNA: TGTGCCAGCAGCGATCGGTGGTCTAGCGGTAGCACAGATACGCAGTATTTT. It yields the protein CASSDRWSSGSTDTQYF.